This T cell receptor (beta chain) comes out of a study of a mutant IDH1 vaccine in newly diagnosed glioma. Across the study: Across weeks 1, 3, 5, 7, 11, 15, 19 and 23, patients received a vaccination each time, eight in all. The treated population exhibited a male proportion of roughly 62%, a female proportion of roughly 40%, and a mean age of about 39 years.

The CDR3 runs 11 residues. V lost 6 bases and J lost 9; bases outside the gene matches: 2. The germline gives CDR1 MNHEY, CDR2 SMNVEV (reference sequence). On this clone: Antigen specificity is unknown.

This table comes from immunoSEQ multiplex PCR, and its TCRdb copy is limited to in-frame clones, with some not included. Altogether under 45,000 clones are present, roughly 79% being singletons, with the ten largest covering about 12%. As for time point: week 5, during vaccination. Topical imiquimod accompanied each vaccine dose, which consisted of 300 ug of mutant IDH1 20-mer peptide. V and J are TRBV27 and TRBJ2-3; TRBD2 matches 8 bases. This clonotype originated in a man aged 50 to 60 with glioma. Sequenced here: PBMCs, sampled from a glioma patient whose treatment included an IDH1 peptide vaccine. The CDR3 sequence: CASRLAGTQYF. DNA of the CDR3: TGTGCCAGCAGGCTAGCGGGCACGCAGTATTTT.